The rows below give T cell receptor beta chains drawn from one sample of a study of cytomegalovirus exposure and HLA in healthy donors. The repertoire was sequenced with immunoSEQ multiplex PCR; TCRdb's copy has only in-frame clones and lacks some. This table has fewer than 250,000 clones, around 79% appearing once. Sequencing used PBMCs. All receptors come from a male donor in good health and CMV-seronegative. The conserved cysteine and the conserved F or W are not part of the CDR3 here. Each record gives: J gene, V gene, CDR3 protein.

TRBJ2-3	TRBV7-2	ASSPGLASDTQY
TRBJ1-2	TRBV5-1	ASSLTPGTDYGYT
TRBJ2-1	TRBV27	ASSLGAAGVNEQF
TRBJ2-7	TRBV14	ASSQGSGLANPYEQY
TRBJ2-2	TRBV28	ASTPLPGAGELF
TRBJ1-2	TRBV25-1	ASSEEPPYGYT
TRBJ2-3	TRBV7-3	ASSLPGVGATDTQY
TRBJ2-2	TRBV7-9	ASSPLNGGAAGELF
TRBJ2-7	TRBV15	ATSKPGLEDEQY
TRBJ2-7	TRBV19	ASSLGQLSSYEQY
TRBJ2-7	TRBV9	ASSFGSGEYEQY
TRBJ1-1	TRBV11-2	ASSKSLGGETEAF
TRBJ1-1	TRBV9	ASSVEDSTEAF
TRBJ2-7	TRBV7-2	ASGPQGINEQY
TRBJ1-4	TRBV19	ASSISGENEKLF
TRBJ2-3	TRBV11-2	ASSSRDRGTDTQY
TRBJ1-2	TRBV28	ASSFEGYT
TRBJ2-3	TRBV6-4	ATSGTDDTDTQY
TRBJ2-1	TRBV4-2	ASSQNDRGRGNEQF
TRBJ2-5	TRBV5-6	ASSLQGGETQY
TRBJ2-1	TRBV29-1	SVERNGAGTYNEQF
TRBJ2-7	TRBV5-1	ASSSGTGVTYEQY
TRBJ1-2	TRBV6-5	ASSYGSANYGYT
TRBJ2-5	TRBV19	ASTLVRVVETQY
TRBJ1-1	TRBV6-1	ASSIQDRGPEAF
TRBJ2-7	TRBV6-6	ASTLRTGGVYEQY
TRBJ1-1	TRBV7-2	ASSTLAGDTEAF
TRBJ1-1	TRBV20-1	SARDQRAF
TRBJ2-7	TRBV30	AWSMGSGGDEQY